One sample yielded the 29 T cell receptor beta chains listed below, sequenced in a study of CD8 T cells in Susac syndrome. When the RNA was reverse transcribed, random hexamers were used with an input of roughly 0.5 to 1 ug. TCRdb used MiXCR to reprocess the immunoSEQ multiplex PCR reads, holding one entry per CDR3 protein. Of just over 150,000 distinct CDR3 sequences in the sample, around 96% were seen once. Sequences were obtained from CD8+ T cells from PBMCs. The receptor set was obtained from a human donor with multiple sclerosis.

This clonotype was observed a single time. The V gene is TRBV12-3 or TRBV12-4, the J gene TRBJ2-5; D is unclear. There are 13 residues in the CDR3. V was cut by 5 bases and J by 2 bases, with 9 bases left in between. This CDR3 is CASSLTVQETQYF. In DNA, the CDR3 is TGTGCCAGCAGTCTAACGGTTCAAGAGACCCAGTACTTC.

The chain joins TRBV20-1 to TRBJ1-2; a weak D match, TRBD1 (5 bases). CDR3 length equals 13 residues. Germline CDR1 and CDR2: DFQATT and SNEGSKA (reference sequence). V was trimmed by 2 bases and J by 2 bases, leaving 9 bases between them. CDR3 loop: CSARIAGNYGYTF. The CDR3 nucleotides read TGCAGTGCTAGAATCGCAGGGAACTATGGCTACACCTTC.

CDR3: CASSVRQTGGPTGELFF. The CDR3, as DNA: TGTGCCAGCAGCGTCCGACAAACGGGGGGGCCCACCGGGGAGCTGTTTTTT. This chain joins TRBV9 and TRBJ2-2, with 8 bases matching TRBD2. The CDR3 is 17 amino acids. Looked up from germline, CDR1 is SGDLS and CDR2 is YYNGEE. With 2 bases clipped from V and 4 bases from J, the junction kept 10 bases outside the gene matches.

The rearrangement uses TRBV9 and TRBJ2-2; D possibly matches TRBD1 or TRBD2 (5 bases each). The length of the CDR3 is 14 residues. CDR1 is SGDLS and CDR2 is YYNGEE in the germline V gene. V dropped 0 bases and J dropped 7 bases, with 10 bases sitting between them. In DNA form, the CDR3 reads TGTGCCAGCAGCGTAGAAGGGGAGAGCGGGGAGCTGTTTTTT. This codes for CASSVEGESGELFF.

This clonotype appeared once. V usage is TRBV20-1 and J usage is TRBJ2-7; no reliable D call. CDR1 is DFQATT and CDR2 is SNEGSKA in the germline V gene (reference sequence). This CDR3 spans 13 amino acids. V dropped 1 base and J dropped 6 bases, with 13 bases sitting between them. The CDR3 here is CSARALAFIEQYF. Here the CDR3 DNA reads TGCAGTGCTAGAGCGTTAGCTTTCATCGAGCAGTACTTC.

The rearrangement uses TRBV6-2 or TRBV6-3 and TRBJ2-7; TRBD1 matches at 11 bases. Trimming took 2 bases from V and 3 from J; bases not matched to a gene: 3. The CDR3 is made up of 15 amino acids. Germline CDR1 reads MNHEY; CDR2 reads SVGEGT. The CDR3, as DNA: TGTGCCAGCAGTTACGCCGGGACAGGGGGCTACGAGCAGTACTTC. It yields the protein CASSYAGTGGYEQYF.

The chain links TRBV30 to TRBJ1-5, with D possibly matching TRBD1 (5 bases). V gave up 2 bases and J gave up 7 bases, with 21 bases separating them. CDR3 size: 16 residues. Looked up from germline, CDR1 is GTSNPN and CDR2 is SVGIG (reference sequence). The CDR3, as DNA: TGTGCCTGGAGTATGCGGTACCGGGACTCGGACCAGCCCCAGCATTTT. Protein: CAWSMRYRDSDQPQHF.

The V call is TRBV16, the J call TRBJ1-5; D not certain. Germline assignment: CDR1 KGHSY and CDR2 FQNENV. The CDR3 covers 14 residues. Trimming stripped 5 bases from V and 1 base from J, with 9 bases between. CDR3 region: CASSSGHSNQPQHF. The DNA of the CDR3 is TGTGCCAGCAGCTCGGGCCACAGCAATCAGCCCCAGCATTTT. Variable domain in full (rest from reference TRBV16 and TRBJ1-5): GEEVAQTPKHLVRGEGQKAKLYCAPIKGHSYVFWYQQVLKNEFKFLISFQNENVFDETGMPKERFSAKCLPNSPCSLEIQATKLEDSAVYFCASSSGHSNQPQHFGDGTRLSIL.

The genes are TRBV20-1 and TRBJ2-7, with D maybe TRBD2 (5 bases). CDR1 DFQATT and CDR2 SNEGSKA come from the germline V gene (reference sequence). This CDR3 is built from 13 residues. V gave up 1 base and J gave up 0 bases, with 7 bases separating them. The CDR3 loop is CSARVRGSYEQYF. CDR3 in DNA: TGCAGTGCTAGAGTCCGGGGCTCCTACGAGCAGTACTTC.

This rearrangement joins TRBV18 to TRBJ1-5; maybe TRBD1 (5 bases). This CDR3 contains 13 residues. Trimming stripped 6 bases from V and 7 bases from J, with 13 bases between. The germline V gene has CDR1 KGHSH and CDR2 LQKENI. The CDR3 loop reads CASSRGERQPQHF. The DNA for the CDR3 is TGTGCCAGCTCCCGGGGGGAGAGGCAGCCCCAGCATTTT.

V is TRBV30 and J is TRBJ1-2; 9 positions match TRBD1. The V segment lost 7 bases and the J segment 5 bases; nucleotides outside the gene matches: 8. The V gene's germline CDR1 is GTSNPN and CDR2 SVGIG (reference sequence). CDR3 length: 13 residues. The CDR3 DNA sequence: TGTGCCTTCTCCGGGACAGGGTTTTATGGCTACACCTTC. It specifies CAFSGTGFYGYTF.

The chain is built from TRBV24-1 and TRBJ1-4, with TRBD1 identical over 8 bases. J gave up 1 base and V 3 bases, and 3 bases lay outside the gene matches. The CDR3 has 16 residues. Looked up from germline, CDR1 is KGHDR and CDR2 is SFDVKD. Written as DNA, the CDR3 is TGTGCCACCAGTGATCCCACAGGGGGAACTAATGAAAAACTGTTTTTT. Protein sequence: CATSDPTGGTNEKLFF.

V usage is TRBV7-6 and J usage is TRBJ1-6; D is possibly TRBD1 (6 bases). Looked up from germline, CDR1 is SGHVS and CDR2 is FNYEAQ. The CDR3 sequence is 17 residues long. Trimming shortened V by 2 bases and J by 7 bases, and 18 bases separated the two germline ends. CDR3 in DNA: TGTGCCAGCAGCTTACAAGGTCCCGGGGGCGAAAATTCACCCCTCCACTTT. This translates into CASSLQGPGGENSPLHF.

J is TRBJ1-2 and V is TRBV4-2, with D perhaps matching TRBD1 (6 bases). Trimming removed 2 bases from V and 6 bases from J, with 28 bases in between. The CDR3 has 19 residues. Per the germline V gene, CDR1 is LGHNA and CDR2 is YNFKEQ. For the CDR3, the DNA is TGTGCCAGCAGCCAATGGGAGGGAAGGGGCAGGGACACCGAGGATGGCTACACCTTC. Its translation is CASSQWEGRGRDTEDGYTF.

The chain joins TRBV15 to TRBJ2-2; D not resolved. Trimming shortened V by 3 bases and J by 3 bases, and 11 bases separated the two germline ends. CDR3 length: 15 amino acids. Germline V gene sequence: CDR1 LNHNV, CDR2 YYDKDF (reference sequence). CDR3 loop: CATSSPRVDTGELFF. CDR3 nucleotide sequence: TGTGCCACCAGCAGTCCCCGGGTAGACACCGGGGAGCTGTTTTTT.

CDR3 coding DNA: TGTGCCAGCAGCCAAGATCGACAGGGTGTCTACGAGCAGTACTTC. It is translated as CASSQDRQGVYEQYF. V usage is TRBV3-1 and J usage is TRBJ2-7; TRBD1 aligns across 7 bases. The germline V gene encodes CDR1 LGHDT and CDR2 YNNKEL (reference sequence). Germline trimming cut 0 bases from V and 3 bases from J; bases unmatched to any gene: 5. The CDR3 consists of 15 residues.

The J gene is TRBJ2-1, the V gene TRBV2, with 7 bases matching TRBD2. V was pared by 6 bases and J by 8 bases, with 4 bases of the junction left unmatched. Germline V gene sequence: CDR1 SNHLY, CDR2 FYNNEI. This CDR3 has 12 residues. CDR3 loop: CASRGGYHEQFF. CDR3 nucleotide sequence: TGTGCCAGCAGGGGAGGGTATCATGAGCAGTTCTTC.

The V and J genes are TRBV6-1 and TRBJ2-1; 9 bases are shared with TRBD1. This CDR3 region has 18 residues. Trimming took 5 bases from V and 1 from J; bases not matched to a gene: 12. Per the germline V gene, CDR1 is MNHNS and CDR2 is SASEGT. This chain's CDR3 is CASSPGTGRVPSYNEQFF. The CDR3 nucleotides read TGTGCCAGCAGTCCCGGGACAGGGAGGGTACCATCCTACAATGAGCAGTTCTTC.

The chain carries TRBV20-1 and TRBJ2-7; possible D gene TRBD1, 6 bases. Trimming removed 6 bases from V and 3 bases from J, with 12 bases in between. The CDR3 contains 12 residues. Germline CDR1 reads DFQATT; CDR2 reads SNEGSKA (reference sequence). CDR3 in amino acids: CSARTDNYEQYF. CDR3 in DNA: TGCAGTGCCAGGACAGACAACTACGAGCAGTACTTC.

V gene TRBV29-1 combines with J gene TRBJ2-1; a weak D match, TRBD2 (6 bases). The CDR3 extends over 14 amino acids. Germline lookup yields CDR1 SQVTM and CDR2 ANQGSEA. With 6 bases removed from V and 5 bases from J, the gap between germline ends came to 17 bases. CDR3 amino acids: CSVTGLPRNNEQFF. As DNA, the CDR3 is TGCAGCGTCACAGGACTACCACGAAACAATGAGCAGTTCTTC.

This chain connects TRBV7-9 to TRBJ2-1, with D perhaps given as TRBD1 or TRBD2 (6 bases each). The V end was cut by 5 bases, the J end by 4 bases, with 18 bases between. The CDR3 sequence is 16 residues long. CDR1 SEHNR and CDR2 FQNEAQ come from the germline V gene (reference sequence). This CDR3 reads CASSPQGRELYNEQFF. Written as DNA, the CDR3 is TGTGCCAGCAGCCCCCAGGGGCGGGAATTATACAATGAGCAGTTCTTC.

The CDR3 DNA reads as TGTGCCTTGCAGGACAGGGCTCATTCACCCCTCCACTTT. It translates to CALQDRAHSPLHF. The chain combines TRBV30 with TRBJ1-6, with 8 bases aligning to TRBD1. From germline, CDR1 is GTSNPN and CDR2 SVGIG (reference sequence). Germline trimming cut 7 bases from V and 8 bases from J; bases unmatched to any gene: 7. The CDR3 covers 13 residues. Full variable domain (rest looked up from reference TRBV30 and TRBJ1-6): SQTIHQWPATLVQPVGSPLSLECTVEGTSNPNLYWYRQAAGRGLQLLFYSVGIGQISSEVPQNLSASRPQDRQFILSSKKLLLSDSGFYLCALQDRAHSPLHFGNGTRLTVT.

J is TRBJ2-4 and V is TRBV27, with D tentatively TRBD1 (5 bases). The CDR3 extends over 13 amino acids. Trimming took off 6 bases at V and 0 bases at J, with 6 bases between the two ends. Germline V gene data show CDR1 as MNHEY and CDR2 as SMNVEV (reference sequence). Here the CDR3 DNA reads TGTGCCAGCAGCCAGGGAGCCAAAAACATTCAGTACTTC. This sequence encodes CASSQGAKNIQYF.

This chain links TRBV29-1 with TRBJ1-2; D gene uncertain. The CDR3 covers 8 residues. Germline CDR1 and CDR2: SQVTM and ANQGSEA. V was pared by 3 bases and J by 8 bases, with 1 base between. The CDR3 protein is CSVDGYTF. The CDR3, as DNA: TGCAGCGTTGACGGCTACACCTTC. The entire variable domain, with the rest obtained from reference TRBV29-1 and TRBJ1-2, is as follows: SAVISQKPSRDICQRGTSLTIQCQVDSQVTMMFWYRQQPGQSLTLIATANQGSEATYESGFVIDKFPISRPNLTFSTLTVSNMSPEDSSIYLCSVDGYTFGSGTRLTVV.

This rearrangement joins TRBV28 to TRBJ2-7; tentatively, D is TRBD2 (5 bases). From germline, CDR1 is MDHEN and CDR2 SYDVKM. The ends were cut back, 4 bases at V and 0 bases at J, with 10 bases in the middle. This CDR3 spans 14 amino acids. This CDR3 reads CASSSDWSSYEQYF. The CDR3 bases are TGTGCCAGCAGTTCGGACTGGAGCTCCTACGAGCAGTACTTC.

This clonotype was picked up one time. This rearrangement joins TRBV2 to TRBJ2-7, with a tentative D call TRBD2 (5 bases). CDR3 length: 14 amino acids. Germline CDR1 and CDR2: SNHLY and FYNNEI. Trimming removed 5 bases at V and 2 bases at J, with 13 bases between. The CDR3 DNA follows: TGTGCCAGCAGTTGGCTCCTCGGGGCCTACGAGCAGTACTTC. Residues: CASSWLLGAYEQYF.

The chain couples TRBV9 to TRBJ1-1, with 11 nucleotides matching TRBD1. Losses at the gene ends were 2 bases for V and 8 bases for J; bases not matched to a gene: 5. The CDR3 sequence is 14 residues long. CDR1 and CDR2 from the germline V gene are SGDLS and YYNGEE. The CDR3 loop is CASSVGQGAAEAFF. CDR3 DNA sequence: TGTGCCAGCAGCGTCGGACAGGGGGCGGCCGAAGCTTTCTTT.

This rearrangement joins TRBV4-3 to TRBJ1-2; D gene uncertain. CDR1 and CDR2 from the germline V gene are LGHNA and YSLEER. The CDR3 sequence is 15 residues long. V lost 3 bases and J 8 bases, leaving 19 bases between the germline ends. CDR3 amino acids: CASSHTTVLEVGYTF. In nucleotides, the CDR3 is TGCGCCAGCAGCCACACGACTGTTCTGGAGGTGGGCTACACCTTC.

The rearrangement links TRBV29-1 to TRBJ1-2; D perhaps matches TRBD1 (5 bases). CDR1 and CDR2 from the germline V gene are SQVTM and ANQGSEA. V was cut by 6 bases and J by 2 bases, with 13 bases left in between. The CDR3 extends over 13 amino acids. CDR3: CSVPLGGNYGYTF. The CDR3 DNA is TGCAGCGTCCCTTTGGGGGGGAACTATGGCTACACCTTC.